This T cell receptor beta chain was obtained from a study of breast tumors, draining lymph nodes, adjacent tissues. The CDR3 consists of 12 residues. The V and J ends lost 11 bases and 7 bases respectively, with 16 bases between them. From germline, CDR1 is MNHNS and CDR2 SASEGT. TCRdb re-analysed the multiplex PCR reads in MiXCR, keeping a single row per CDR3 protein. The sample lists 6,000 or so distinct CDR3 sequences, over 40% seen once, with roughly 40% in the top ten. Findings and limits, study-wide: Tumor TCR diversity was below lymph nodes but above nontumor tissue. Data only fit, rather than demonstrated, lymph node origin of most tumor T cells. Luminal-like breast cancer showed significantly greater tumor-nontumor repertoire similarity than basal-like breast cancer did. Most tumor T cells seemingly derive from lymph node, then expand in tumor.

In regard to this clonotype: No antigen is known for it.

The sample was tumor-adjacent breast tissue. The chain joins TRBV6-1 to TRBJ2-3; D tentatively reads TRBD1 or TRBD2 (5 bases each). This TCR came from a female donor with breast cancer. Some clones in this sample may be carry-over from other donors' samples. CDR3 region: CARLTWGYTQYF. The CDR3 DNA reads TGTGCCCGCCTCACGTGGGGGTATACGCAGTATTTT.